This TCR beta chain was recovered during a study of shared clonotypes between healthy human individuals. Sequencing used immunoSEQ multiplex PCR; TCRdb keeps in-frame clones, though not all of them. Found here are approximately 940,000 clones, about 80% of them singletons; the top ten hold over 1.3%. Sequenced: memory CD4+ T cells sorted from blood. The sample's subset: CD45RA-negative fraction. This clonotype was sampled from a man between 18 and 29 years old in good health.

CDR3 nucleotides: TGCGCCAGCGGACTAGACCCGTACAATGAGCAGTTCTTC. It codes for CASGLDPYNEQFF. The chain links TRBV5-1 to TRBJ2-1; TRBD2 matches 7 bases. V lost 7 bases, J lost 4 bases, and 5 bases stayed unmatched. The germline CDR1 and CDR2 sequences are SGHRS and YFSETQ. This CDR3 is built from 13 residues.